This T cell receptor (beta chain) comes out of a study of blood T cell repertoires in COVID-19. Authors' methods: Reference gene primers were amplified, and this amplification served to estimate nucleated cell counts. TCRdb's table, derived via immunoSEQ multiplex PCR, lists solely in-frame clones and lacks some. The D gene and trimming were derived from the DNA, and the V and J assignments and clone size from that table. The data show 70,000 to 100,000 clones, around nine tenths seen once. This CDR3 has 17 residues. V shed 0 bases and J 5 bases; nucleotides not matched to a gene: 7. CDR1 SGHNT and CDR2 YYREEE come from the germline V gene (reference sequence).

The receptor was derived from an elderly man with active or convalescent COVID-19. This chain links TRBV5-4 with TRBJ2-5; 13 positions agree with TRBD2. Sequences were obtained from peripheral blood. The CDR3 sequence: CASSLGTSGRVGETQYF. The CDR3 region has the DNA TGTGCCAGCAGCTTGGGAACTAGCGGGAGGGTAGGGGAGACCCAGTACTTC.